The rows below give T cell receptor beta chains drawn from one sample of a study of shared clonotypes between healthy human individuals. Clones were read by immunoSEQ multiplex PCR, and TCRdb kept only the in-frame ones, dropping some. The sample holds about 1,900,000 clones; about 95% are singletons and the top ten take less than 1.5%. Material for sequencing was naive CD8+ T cells sorted from blood. The origin of the receptors is a man aged 18 to 29 in good health. Both conserved end residues are part of each CDR3. A D gene is named only where the DNA matches it firmly. Size is stated for part of the rows, as once, few or many counts, or as a class when the clone is expanded.

J gene,D gene,V gene,clone size,CDR3 protein,CDR3 DNA
TRBJ2-1,TRBD2,TRBV5-6,few,CASSFAGGYNEQFF,TGTGCCAGCAGCTTTGCGGGAGGGTACAATGAGCAGTTCTTC
TRBJ1-1,TRBD1,TRBV19,-,CASSSRDRAVGNTEAFF,TGTGCCAGTAGTTCCCGGGACAGGGCGGTGGGGAACACTGAAGCTTTCTTT
TRBJ2-5,TRBD2,TRBV9,-,CASSVSGLAEEQYF,TGTGCCAGCAGCGTATCCGGACTAGCGGAGGAGCAGTACTTC
TRBJ2-7,-,TRBV5-6,-,CASSWGSYEQYF,TGTGCCAGCAGCTGGGGCTCCTACGAGCAGTACTTC
TRBJ2-4,TRBD1,TRBV4-1,-,CASSQESGTGFSGIQYF,TGCGCCAGCAGCCAAGAATCCGGGACAGGGTTTTCGGGCATTCAGTACTTC
TRBJ2-5,-,TRBV5-1,-,CASSLGEGLETQYF,TGCGCCAGCAGCTTGGGAGAGGGCTTAGAGACCCAGTACTTC
TRBJ2-7,-,TRBV10-3,-,CASAFSESPYEQYF,TGTGCCAGCGCGTTTTCTGAGTCGCCCTACGAGCAGTACTTC
TRBJ2-7,-,TRBV6-1,-,CASSEPWERDSYEQYF,TGTGCCAGCAGTGAACCCTGGGAAAGGGACTCCTACGAGCAGTACTTC
TRBJ1-6,TRBD1,TRBV6-5,-,CASRGGTVGSPLHF,TGTGCCAGCAGAGGAGGGACAGTGGGTTCACCCCTCCACTTT
TRBJ2-7,-,TRBV5-6,once,CASSLGQAEQYF,TGTGCCAGCAGCTTGGGCCAGGCCGAGCAGTACTTC
TRBJ2-7,-,TRBV7-2,-,CASSLGREYYEQYF,TGTGCCAGCAGCTTAGGCAGGGAGTACTACGAGCAGTACTTC
TRBJ1-6,-,TRBV15,-,CATSAQRGAGSPLHF,TGTGCCACCAGCGCTCAAAGGGGGGCCGGATCACCCCTCCACTTT
TRBJ2-3,-,TRBV5-6,-,CASSIGGGIGTDTQYF,TGTGCCAGCAGCATCGGAGGGGGGATAGGCACAGATACGCAGTATTTT
TRBJ1-1,-,TRBV30,-,CAWSRTASAEAFF,TGTGCCTGGAGTCGGACAGCGAGCGCTGAAGCTTTCTTT
TRBJ2-2,-,TRBV28,-,CASSIDYTGELFF,TGTGCCAGCAGCATCGATTACACCGGGGAGCTGTTTTTT
TRBJ1-6,-,TRBV27,once,CASSMLGGVPPLHF,TGTGCCAGCAGTATGTTGGGGGGTGTCCCACCCCTCCACTTT
TRBJ2-2,-,TRBV9,-,CASSPREGPPNTGELFF,TGTGCCAGCAGCCCGCGCGAAGGGCCTCCGAACACCGGGGAGCTGTTTTTT
TRBJ2-1,-,TRBV6-1,-,CASSEEGHNEQFF,TGTGCCAGCAGTGAAGAGGGGCACAATGAGCAGTTCTTC
TRBJ2-1,-,TRBV5-1,-,CASSLVSSEWNEQFF,TGCGCCAGCAGCTTGGTCTCTAGTGAGTGGAATGAGCAGTTCTTC
TRBJ2-7,-,TRBV27,-,CASKPTGLFYEQYF,TGTGCCAGTAAACCCACGGGACTCTTCTACGAGCAGTACTTC
TRBJ2-2,-,TRBV27,-,CASSRTPGAGELFF,TGTGCCAGCAGTCGCACCCCCGGGGCCGGGGAGCTGTTTTTT
TRBJ2-3,TRBD2,TRBV7-2,-,CASSLGLEEYF,TGTGCCAGCAGCCTAGGACTAGAGGAGTATTTT
TRBJ2-7,TRBD1,TRBV10-1,-,CASSRDRSTYEQYF,TGCGCCAGCAGCCGGGACAGGTCAACCTACGAGCAGTACTTC
TRBJ2-7,-,TRBV4-1,-,CASSLQGQGSYEQYF,TGCGCCAGCAGCCTACAGGGTCAGGGCTCCTACGAGCAGTACTTC
TRBJ2-7,-,TRBV9,-,CASSEAPATGYEQYF,TGTGCCAGCAGCGAGGCCCCGGCCACGGGGTACGAGCAGTACTTC
TRBJ1-5,-,TRBV5-1,-,CANASHRDNNQPQHF,TGCGCCAACGCTTCTCACCGGGACAACAATCAGCCCCAGCATTTT
TRBJ2-6,TRBD1,TRBV7-9,-,CASSFGGTGGTGANVLTF,TGTGCCAGCAGCTTTGGAGGGACAGGGGGCACTGGGGCCAACGTCCTGACTTTC
TRBJ1-1,-,TRBV27,-,CASSPRSGWATEAFF,TGTGCCAGCAGTCCTCGGAGCGGGTGGGCCACTGAAGCTTTCTTT
TRBJ1-1,-,TRBV4-1,-,CASSQVRGATEAFF,TGCGCCAGCAGCCAGGTTAGGGGGGCCACTGAAGCTTTCTTT
TRBJ2-7,TRBD1,TRBV4-1,-,CASSAGQGSSYEQYF,TGCGCCAGCAGCGCCGGACAGGGTTCCTCCTACGAGCAGTACTTC
TRBJ2-7,TRBD2,TRBV19,-,CASSPAGGAYEQYF,TGTGCCAGTAGTCCTGCGGGAGGGGCTTACGAGCAGTACTTC
TRBJ2-1,-,TRBV25-1,-,CASSEQGWNEQFF,TGTGCCAGCAGTGAACAGGGGTGGAATGAGCAGTTCTTC
TRBJ2-7,-,TRBV14,-,CASSQSREQYF,TGTGCCAGCAGCCAATCCCGCGAGCAGTACTTC
TRBJ2-3,-,TRBV2,-,CASSPPTDTQYF,TGTGCCAGCAGCCCTCCCACGGATACGCAGTATTTT
TRBJ2-7,TRBD1,TRBV5-6,-,CASSSEGQGREQYF,TGTGCCAGCAGCTCGGAGGGACAGGGACGAGAGCAGTACTTC
TRBJ1-2,-,TRBV5-6,-,CASSLARVTYGYTF,TGTGCCAGCAGCTTGGCCAGGGTGACCTATGGCTACACCTTC
TRBJ2-2,-,TRBV10-1,-,CASSEYTGELFF,TGCGCCAGCAGTGAATACACCGGGGAGCTGTTTTTT
TRBJ2-7,TRBD1,TRBV5-4,-,CASSFWTGGYEQYF,TGTGCCAGCAGCTTCTGGACAGGGGGTTACGAGCAGTACTTC
TRBJ1-5,-,TRBV6-1,once,CASSEAGQYNQPQHF,TGTGCCAGCAGTGAAGCAGGACAGTATAATCAGCCCCAGCATTTT
TRBJ1-1,-,TRBV6-1,-,CASSVKGFYAEAFF,TGTGCCAGCAGTGTCAAGGGTTTCTACGCTGAAGCTTTCTTT